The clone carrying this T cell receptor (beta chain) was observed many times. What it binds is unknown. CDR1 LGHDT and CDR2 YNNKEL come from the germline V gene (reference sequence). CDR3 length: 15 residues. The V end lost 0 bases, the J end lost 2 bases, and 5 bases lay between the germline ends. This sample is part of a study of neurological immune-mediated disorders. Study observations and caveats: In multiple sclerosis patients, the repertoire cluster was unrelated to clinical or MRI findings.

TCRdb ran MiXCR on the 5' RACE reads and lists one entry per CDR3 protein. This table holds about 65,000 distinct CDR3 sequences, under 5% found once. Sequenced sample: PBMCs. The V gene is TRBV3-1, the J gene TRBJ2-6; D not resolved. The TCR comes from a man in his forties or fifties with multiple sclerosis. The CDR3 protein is CASSQDWAGANVLTF. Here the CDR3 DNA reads TGTGCCAGCAGCCAAGACTGGGCTGGGGCCAACGTCCTGACTTTC.